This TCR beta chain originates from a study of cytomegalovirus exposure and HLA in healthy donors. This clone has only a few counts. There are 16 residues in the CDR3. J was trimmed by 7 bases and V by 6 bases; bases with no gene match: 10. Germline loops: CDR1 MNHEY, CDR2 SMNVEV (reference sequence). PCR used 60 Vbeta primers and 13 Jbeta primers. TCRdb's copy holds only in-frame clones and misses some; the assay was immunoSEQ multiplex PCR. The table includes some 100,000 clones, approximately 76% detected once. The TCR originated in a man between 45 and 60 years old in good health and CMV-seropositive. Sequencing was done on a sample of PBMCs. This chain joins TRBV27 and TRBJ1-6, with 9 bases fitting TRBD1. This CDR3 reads CASSRSDRGSNSPLHF. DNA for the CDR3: TGTGCCAGCAGCCGATCGGACAGGGGCTCAAATTCACCCCTCCACTTT.